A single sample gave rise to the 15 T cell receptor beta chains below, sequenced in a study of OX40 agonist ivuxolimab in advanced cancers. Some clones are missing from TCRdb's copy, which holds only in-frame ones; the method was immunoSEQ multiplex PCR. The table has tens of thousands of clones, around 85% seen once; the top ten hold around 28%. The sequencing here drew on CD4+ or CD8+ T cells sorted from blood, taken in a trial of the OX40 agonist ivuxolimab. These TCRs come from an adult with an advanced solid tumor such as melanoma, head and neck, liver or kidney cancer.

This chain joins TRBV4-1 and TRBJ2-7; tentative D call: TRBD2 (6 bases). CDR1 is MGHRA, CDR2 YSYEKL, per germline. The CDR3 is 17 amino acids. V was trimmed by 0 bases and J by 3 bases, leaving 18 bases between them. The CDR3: CASSQDFGRDSSYEQYF. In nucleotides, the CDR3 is TGCGCCAGCAGCCAAGATTTCGGCCGGGACTCCAGCTACGAGCAGTACTTC.

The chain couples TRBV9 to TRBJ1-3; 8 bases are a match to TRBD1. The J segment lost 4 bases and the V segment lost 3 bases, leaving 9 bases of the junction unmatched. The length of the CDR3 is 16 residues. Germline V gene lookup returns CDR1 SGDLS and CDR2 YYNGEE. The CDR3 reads CASSGGQGPGGNTIYF. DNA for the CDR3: TGTGCCAGCAGCGGAGGACAGGGACCGGGAGGAAACACCATATATTTT.

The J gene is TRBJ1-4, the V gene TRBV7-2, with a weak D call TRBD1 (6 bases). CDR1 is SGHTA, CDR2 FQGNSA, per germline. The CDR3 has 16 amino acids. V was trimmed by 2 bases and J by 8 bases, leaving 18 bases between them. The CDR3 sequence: CASSLPDRSGVEKLFF. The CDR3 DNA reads TGTGCCAGCAGCTTACCTGACAGGTCAGGGGTAGAAAAACTGTTTTTT.

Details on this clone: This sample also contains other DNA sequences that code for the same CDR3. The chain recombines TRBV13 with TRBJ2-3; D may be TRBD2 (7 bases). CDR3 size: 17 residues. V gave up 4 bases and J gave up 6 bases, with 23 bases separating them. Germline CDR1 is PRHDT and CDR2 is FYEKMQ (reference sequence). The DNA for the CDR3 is TGTGCCAGCAGCTCCCTGCTGCGGGGGCCCTTCACGGATACGCAGTATTTT. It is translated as CASSSLLRGPFTDTQYF.

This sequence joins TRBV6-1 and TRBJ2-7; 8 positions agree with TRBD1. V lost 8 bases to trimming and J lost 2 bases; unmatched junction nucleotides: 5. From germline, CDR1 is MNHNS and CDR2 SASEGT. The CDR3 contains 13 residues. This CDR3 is CASGQGEPYEQYF. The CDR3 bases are TGTGCCAGCGGACAGGGCGAGCCCTACGAGCAGTACTTC.

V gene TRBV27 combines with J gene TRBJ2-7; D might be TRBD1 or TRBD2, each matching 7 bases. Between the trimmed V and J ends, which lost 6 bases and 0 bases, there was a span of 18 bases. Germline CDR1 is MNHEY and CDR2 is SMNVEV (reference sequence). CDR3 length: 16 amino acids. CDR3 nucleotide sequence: TGTGCCAGCAGAGTAGCAGGGGGGGGGACCTCCTACGAGCAGTACTTC. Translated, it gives CASRVAGGGTSYEQYF.

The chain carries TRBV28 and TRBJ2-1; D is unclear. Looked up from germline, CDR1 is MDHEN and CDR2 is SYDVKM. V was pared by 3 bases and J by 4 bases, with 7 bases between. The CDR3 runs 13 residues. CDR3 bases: TGTGCCAGCAGTTTCGATCGTTACAATGAGCAGTTCTTC. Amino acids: CASSFDRYNEQFF.

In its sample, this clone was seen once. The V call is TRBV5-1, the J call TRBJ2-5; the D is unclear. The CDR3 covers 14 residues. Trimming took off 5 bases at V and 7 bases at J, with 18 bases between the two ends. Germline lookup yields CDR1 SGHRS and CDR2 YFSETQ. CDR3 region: CASRFTSPGGTQYF. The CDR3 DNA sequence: TGCGCCAGCAGGTTCACAAGTCCCGGTGGGACCCAGTACTTC.

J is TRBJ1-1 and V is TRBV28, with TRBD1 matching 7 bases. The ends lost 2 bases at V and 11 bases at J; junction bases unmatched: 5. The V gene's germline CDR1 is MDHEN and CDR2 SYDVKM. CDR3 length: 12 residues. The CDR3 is CASSLTRGGAFF. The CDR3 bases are TGTGCCAGCAGTTTAACCAGGGGGGGTGCTTTCTTT.

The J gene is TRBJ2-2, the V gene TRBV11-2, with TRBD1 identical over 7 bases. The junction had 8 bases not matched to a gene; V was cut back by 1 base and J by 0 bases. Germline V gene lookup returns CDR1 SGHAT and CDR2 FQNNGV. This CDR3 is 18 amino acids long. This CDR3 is CASSLGLRTGANTGELFF. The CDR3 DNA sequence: TGTGCCAGCAGCTTAGGCCTCAGGACAGGCGCGAACACCGGGGAGCTGTTTTTT.

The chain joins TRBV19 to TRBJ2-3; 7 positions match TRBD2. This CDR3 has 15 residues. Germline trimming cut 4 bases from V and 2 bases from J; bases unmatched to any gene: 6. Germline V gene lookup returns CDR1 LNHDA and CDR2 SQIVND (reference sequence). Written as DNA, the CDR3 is TGTGCCAGTAGTAGCCTAGCGGTGTTCACAGATACGCAGTATTTT. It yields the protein CASSSLAVFTDTQYF.

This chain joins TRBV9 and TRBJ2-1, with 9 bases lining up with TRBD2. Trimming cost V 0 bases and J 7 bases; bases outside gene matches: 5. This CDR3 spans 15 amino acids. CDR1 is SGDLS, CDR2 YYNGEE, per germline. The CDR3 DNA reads TGTGCCAGCAGCGTAGGTGGCGGGGGGGCGAATGAGCAGTTCTTC. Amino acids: CASSVGGGGANEQFF.

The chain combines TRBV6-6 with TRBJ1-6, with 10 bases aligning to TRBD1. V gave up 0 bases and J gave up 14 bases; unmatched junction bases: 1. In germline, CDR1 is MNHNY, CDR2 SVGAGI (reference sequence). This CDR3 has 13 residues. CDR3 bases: TGTGCCAGCAGTTACTCGGGGACAGGGGCCCTCCACTTT. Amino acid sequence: CASSYSGTGALHF.

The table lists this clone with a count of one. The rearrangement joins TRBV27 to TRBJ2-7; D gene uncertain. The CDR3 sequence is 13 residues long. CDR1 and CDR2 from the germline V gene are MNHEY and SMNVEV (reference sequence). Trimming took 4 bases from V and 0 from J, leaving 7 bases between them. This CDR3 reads CASSYQNSYEQYF. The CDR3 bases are TGTGCCAGCAGTTATCAAAACTCCTACGAGCAGTACTTC.

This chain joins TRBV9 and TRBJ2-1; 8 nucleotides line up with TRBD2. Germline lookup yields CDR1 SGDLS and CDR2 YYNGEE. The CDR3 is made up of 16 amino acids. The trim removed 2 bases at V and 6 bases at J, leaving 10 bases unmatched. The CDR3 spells CASSVGVAGSRNEQFF. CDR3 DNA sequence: TGTGCCAGCAGCGTTGGAGTAGCGGGATCCCGCAATGAGCAGTTCTTC.